The rows below give T cell receptor beta chains drawn from one sample of a study of T cell repertoires in cytomegalovirus infection. One entry per CDR3 protein, called by TCRdb with MiXCR from the reads. Among around 70,000 distinct CDR3 sequences, about 4.2% were seen once, and the ten largest hold around a fifth. Sequencing was performed on PBMCs. The receptor source for this set is a human donor in good health (CMV status not recorded). Some clones in this sample may be carry-over from other donors' samples. Both conserved end residues are part of each CDR3.

V gene,CDR3 protein
TRBV7-6,CASSLDVWGREQYF
TRBV20-1,CSARLHRGRDTEAFF
TRBV7-2,CASSPGQSTNYGYTF
TRBV6-2/TRBV6-3,CASSWGSYEQYF
TRBV10-3,CAAQGTYTF
TRBV7-2,CASSLDRGREKLFF
TRBV7-9,CASSFQSDRIYGYTF
TRBV7-6,CASSKGQGGYEQYF
TRBV7-2,CASSLRQVGTGELFF
TRBV7-2,CASSLAQGVRNEQFF
TRBV7-2,CASSSDSRERRYGYTF
TRBV28,CASLRLAGSYNEQFF
TRBV6-2/TRBV6-3,CASSYRDTYEQYF
TRBV20-1,CSATSTGRLFYNEQFF
TRBV10-3,CAISESDTWNSPLHF
TRBV7-2,CASSLLGGTYEQYF
TRBV6-1,CASSELSGGQETQYF
TRBV7-6,CASSYPTGTDTQYF
TRBV7-2,CASSLDGSIHYEQYF
TRBV25-1,CASSGVGQTYNEQFF
TRBV18,CASSRGQGINEKLFF
TRBV7-8,CASSPREPAYEQYF
TRBV20-1,CSARDQPGQGIYGYTF
TRBV7-3,CASSKGTSGHNEQFF
TRBV7-8,CASSLGEGETQYF
TRBV7-4,CASSTQGLAGNEQFF
TRBV20-1,CSARTSRGTGELFF
TRBV7-2,CASSLLSGSQTQYF
TRBV7-2,CASSPDRGTYGYTF
TRBV28,CASSLIGGWNTEAFF
TRBV7-6,CASSEQENTGELFF
TRBV4-1,CASSQERTTEAFF
TRBV11-2,CASNEKDSGAYNEQFF
TRBV7-6,CASSYDRGQPQHF
TRBV28,CASSLQVAGDIVQPQHF
TRBV28,CASSPSGNYGYTF
TRBV7-2,CASSLAGRPGNTIYF
TRBV6-2/TRBV6-3,CASSYTGNSPLHF
TRBV7-2,CASSLAPNTQYTF